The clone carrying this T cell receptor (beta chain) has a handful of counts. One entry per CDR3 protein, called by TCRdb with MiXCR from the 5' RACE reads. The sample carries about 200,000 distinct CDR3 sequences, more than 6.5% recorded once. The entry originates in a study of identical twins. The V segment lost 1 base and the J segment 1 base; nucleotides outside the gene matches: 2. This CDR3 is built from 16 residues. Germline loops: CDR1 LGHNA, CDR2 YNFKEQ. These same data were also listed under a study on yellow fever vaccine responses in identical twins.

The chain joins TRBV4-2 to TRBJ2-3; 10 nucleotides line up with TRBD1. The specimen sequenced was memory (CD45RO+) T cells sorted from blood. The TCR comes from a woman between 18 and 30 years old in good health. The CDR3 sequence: CASSQGGTGGTDTQYF. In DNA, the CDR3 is TGTGCCAGCAGCCAAGGGGGGACAGGGGGCACAGATACGCAGTATTTT.